Listed below are T cell receptor beta chains from one sample, sequenced in a study of siplizumab effects on memory and regulatory T cells. Assay used: immunoSEQ multiplex PCR; TCRdb lists only in-frame clones, some missing. Of about 120,000 clones in the sample, 90% to 95% were seen once. Material: non-Treg CD4+ T cells sorted from blood. These receptors were taken from a human donor in good health. Each CDR3 is given without its conserved first and last residue.

len | v_gene | CDR3aa
17 | TRBV13 | ASSGGPGQGGSGANVLT
12 | TRBV6-5 | ASSASGIYYEQY
12 | TRBV30 | AWSARTGNREAF
11 | TRBV19 | ASTARAQETQY
13 | TRBV9 | ASSFRGGSDYEQY
10 | TRBV14 | ASSQQAYGYT
14 | TRBV7-3 | ASSLGLVSGTDTQY
11 | TRBV7-2 | ASSLAWRGEAF
15 | TRBV11-2 | ASSLGGGRERQETQY
11 | TRBV5-1 | ASSSGQGSSYT
14 | TRBV25-1 | ASSEGIRASTDTQY
12 | TRBV18 | ASSPPPGLETQY
13 | TRBV7-2 | ASSLAGGEADTQY
10 | TRBV2 | ASRATGGPQH
11 | TRBV7-9 | ASSLGNHYGYT
13 | TRBV5-1 | ASSLGSGPPYEQY
13 | TRBV11-2 | ASSRTGTSTYEQY
13 | TRBV11-3 | ASSSPSSRGTEAF
14 | TRBV4-1 | ASSQEPIQGNYGYT
11 | TRBV15 | ATSREENTEAF
10 | TRBV7-9 | ASRPLLNEQF
12 | TRBV6-1 | ASGSGGAPGELF
11 | TRBV6-5 | ASSIRRGPEAF
11 | TRBV7-9 | ASSFLGAQGYT
11 | TRBV12-5 | ASGQDRAPEAF
12 | TRBV6-5 | ASRGGLAGYEQY
12 | TRBV5-4 | ASSLFRSGETQY
12 | TRBV27 | ASSLLLGAGELF
14 | TRBV14 | ASSQDDRSRTDTQY
11 | TRBV5-4 | ASMSGVQETQY
14 | TRBV5-1 | ASTKPGLAGVNEQF
12 | TRBV10-3 | AILSGQGDYGYT
13 | TRBV19 | ASSISGGGVDEQY
13 | TRBV5-1 | ASSFGTAYNSPLH
12 | TRBV29-1 | SVSTDSYNSPLH
10 | TRBV18 | ASSPSGNEQY
13 | TRBV5-1 | ASSLVQANTGELF
13 | TRBV7-3 | ASSPTRWESNEQF
15 | TRBV6-1 | ASSEAPGPRTNQPQH
9 | TRBV7-3 | ASSIGDTQY
12 | TRBV18 | ASSSTGGDNEQF
11 | TRBV2 | ASSRQPAYEQY
9 | TRBV6-5 | ASTPLRPQH
11 | TRBV6-1 | ARWAGGGEKLF
13 | TRBV9 | ASSVGDRTHNEQF
12 | TRBV9 | ASSVGTGSLPLH
11 | TRBV7-3 | ASSNDQNTEAF
17 | TRBV5-6 | ASSSSPGQGGRENQPQH
13 | TRBV2 | ASTTEGRGNQPQH
11 | TRBV5-6 | ASSLDRITEAF
11 | TRBV29-1 | SHAGQGGDGYT
12 | TRBV18 | ASSPRGGTDEQY
13 | TRBV11-2 | ASSALRGRGGELF
14 | TRBV7-3 | ASSQPEAGGADTQY
13 | TRBV5-1 | ASSGGTGSNTEAF